The 2 T cell receptor beta chains below come from one sample, sequenced in a study of Graves' ophthalmopathy and Graves' hyperthyroidism. CDR3 regions of TCR beta were amplified from RNA transcripts. The first round was an RT-PCR with HTBI primers, and the second round was a multiplex PCR. MiXCR, run by TCRdb on the multiplex PCR reads, gives a single entry per CDR3 protein. Among over 150,000 distinct CDR3 sequences listed, about 40% were seen once. Input material: peripheral blood. These TCRs come from a middle-aged woman with Graves' ophthalmopathy.

The chain employs TRBV6-1 and TRBJ2-5; 9 bases match TRBD2. There are 15 residues in the CDR3. Germline V gene lookup returns CDR1 MNHNS and CDR2 SASEGT. The J segment lost 4 bases and the V segment lost 2 bases, leaving 5 bases of the junction unmatched. CDR3 nucleotide sequence: TGTGCCAGCAGTGAACGCCTAGCGGGGAGAGAGACCCAGTACTTC. Its protein is CASSERLAGRETQYF.

This clonotype has ten or more counts. In nucleotides, the CDR3 is TGTGCCAGCAGTAACGGACAGGGGTACACTGAAGCTTTCTTT. Protein product: CASSNGQGYTEAFF. The chain joins TRBV6-5 to TRBJ1-1; TRBD1 matches at 9 bases. Germline V gene lookup returns CDR1 MNHEY and CDR2 SVGAGI. The CDR3 is made up of 14 amino acids. The J segment lost 3 bases and the V segment lost 5 bases, leaving 4 bases of the junction unmatched.